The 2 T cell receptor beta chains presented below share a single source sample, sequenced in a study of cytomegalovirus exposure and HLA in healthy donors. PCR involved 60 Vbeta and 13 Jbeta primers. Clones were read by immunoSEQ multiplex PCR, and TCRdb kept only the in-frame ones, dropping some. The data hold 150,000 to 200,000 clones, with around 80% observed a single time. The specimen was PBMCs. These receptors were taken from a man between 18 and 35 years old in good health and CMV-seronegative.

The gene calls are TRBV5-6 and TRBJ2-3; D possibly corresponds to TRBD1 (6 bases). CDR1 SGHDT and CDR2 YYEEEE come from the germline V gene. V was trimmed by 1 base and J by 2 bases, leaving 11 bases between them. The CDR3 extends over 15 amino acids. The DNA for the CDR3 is TGTGCCAGCAGCTTGATACAGGGCCTCACAGATACGCAGTATTTT. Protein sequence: CASSLIQGLTDTQYF.

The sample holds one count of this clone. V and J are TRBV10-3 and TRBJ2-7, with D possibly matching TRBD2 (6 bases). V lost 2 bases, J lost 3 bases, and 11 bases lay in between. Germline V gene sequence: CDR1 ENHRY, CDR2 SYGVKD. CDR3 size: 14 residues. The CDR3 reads CAISELGAGYEQYF. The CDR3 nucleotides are TGTGCCATCAGTGAGCTGGGAGCGGGCTACGAGCAGTACTTC.